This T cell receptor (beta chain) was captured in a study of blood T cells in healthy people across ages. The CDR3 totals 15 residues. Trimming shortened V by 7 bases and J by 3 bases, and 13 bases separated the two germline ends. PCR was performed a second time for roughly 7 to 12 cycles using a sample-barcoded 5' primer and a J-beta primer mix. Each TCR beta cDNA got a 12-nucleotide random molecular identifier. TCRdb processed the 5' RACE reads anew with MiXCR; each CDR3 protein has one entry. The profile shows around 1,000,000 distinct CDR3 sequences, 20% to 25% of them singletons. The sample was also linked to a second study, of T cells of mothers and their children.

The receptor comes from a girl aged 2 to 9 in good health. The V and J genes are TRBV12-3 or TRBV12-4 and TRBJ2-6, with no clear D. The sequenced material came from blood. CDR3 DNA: TGTGCCAGCAACCAAAATGTCGGTGGGGCCAACGTCCTGACTTTC. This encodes CASNQNVGGANVLTF.